This T cell receptor beta chain was identified during a study of T cells after yellow fever vaccination (dated by TCRdb to the late 2010s). Regarding the complete study: The SMART-Seq v4 Ultra Low Input RNA kit was used to prepare libraries from fractions with low cell numbers. Blood samples were taken at several timepoints before and after primary and secondary immunization, and bulk PBMC replicates and cell subsets were isolated. Two healthy male donors made up the cohort, one aged 18 to 30 years and the other aged 30 to 40 years. To follow T-cell clones before and after primary and booster YFV17D yellow fever vaccination, bulk TCR alpha and beta repertoires were sequenced over time.

On this clonotype: Its antigen remains undetermined. Per-base qualities were not stored, and no clone one base away is much larger.

Taken with the paper, the label for treatment or condition translates to: live attenuated yellow fever vaccine strain. A standard Ficoll-Paque protocol was used to isolate PBMCs from peripheral blood. Dynabeads CD4 and CD8 positive selection kits were used to isolate CD4 and CD8 T-cell fractions. TriZol was used to extract RNA from bulk PBMCs, from CD4 and CD8 fractions, and from dextramer-positive and dextramer-negative fractions. Overall study results and their limits: A small fraction of clonotypes appeared in both the CD4 and CD8 compartments, likely as a result of convergent recombination. Only a couple of donors were included in the study, so the extent to which the findings can be generalized is limited. After the booster, most clones that had expanded after primary vaccination were detected again (approximately 95% of CD4 and about 88% of CD8), suggesting broad maintenance of memory. Compared with the primary T-cell response, the secondary T-cell response was weaker but faster, peaking on day 5 rather than day 15. Because abundant contaminating clonotypes from the bulk population could be contained in FACS-sorted repertoires, computational filtering was required.

TCR cDNA was synthesized by 5'RACE template switching, which introduced a universal primer site and unique molecular identifiers. Priming for cDNA synthesis came from both the TCR alpha and TCR beta constant segments. Libraries were amplified in two PCR steps, with sample barcodes and sequencing adapters added in the second step. Sequencing of libraries was done on Illumina HiSeq 2500 (2x100 bp) or NovaSeq (2x150 bp). For the original study's pipeline: MIGEC was used to demultiplex reads and collapse the reads into UMI consensus sequences, and MiXCR was used for V(D)J alignment. Vaccine-responding clonotypes were defined with edgeR using replicate PBMC samples, requiring FDR below 0.01 and a log2 fold change above 5 up to day 15. Each bulk clonotype received a CD4 or CD8 identity based on whether the sequenced CD4 or CD8 repertoire contained that clonotype at higher abundance. TCRdb reanalyzed the raw reads on its own, using fastp at Q25 for trimming and MiXCR for clone calling, and kept in-frame beta chains. Each CDR3 protein appears once, grouped with its most common genes and DNA. V and J calls and clone size were set by TCRdb, not the authors. This sample gives under 150,000 distinct CDR3 sequences in total; 7.7% of them show up just once. Clones ranked in the top ten supply roughly 0.77% of the sample.

The CDR3, from cysteine to phenylalanine, totals 14 residues. The DNA shown is the 42-base CDR3, in frame from base 1. V gives up 2 bases and J gives up 14 bases, and the segment between their germline ends measures 16 bases. The germline V gene (reference sequence) yields LGHDT for CDR1 and YNNKEL for CDR2. The receptor comes from a young man who received the YFV17D yellow fever vaccine. Here the chain combines TRBV3-1 and TRBJ1-6; 5 matching bases give a weak D call of TRBD1. The specimen comprised CD4+ T cells sorted from PBMCs, sampled 5 days after the yellow fever booster vaccination. The nucleotide sequence is given as TGTGCCAGCAGCCAACCGGGACCGCTTTCCTCCCTCCACTTT. Its amino acids are CASSQPGPLSSLHF. Reference TRBV3-1 and TRBJ1-6 genes cover what lies past the CDR3, so the full variable domain is DTAVSQTPKYLVTQMGNDKSIKCEQNLGHDTMYWYKQDSKKFLKIMFSYNNKELIINETVPNRFSPKSPDKAHLNLHINSLELGDSAVYFCASSQPGPLSSLHFGNGTRLTVT.